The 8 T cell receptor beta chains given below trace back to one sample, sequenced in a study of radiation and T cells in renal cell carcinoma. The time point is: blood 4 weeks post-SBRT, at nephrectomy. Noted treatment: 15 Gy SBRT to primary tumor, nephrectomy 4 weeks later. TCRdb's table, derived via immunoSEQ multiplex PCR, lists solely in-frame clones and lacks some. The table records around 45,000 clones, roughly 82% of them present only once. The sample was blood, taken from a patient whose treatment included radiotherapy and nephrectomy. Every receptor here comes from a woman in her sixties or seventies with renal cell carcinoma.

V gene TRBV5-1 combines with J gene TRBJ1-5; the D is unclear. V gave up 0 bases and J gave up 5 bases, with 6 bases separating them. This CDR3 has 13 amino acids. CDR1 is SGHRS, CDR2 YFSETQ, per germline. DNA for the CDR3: TGCGCCAGCAGCTTGGAGAGAGATCAGCCCCAGCATTTT. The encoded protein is CASSLERDQPQHF. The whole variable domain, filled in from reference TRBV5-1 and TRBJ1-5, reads KAGVTQTPRYLIKTRGQQVTLSCSPISGHRSVSWYQQTPGQGLQFLFEYFSETQRNKGNFPGRFSGRQFSNSRSEMNVSTLELGDSALYLCASSLERDQPQHFGDGTRLSIL.

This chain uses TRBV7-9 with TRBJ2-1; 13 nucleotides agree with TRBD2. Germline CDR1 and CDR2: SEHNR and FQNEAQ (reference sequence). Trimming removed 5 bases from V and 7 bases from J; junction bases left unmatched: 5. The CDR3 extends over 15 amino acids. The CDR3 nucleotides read TGTGCCAGCAGCCCGCGGACTAGCGGGGGTAATGAGCAGTTCTTC. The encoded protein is CASSPRTSGGNEQFF.

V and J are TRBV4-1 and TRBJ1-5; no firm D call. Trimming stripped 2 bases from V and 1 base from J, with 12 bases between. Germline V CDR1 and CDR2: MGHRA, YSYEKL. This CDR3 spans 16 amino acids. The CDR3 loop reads CASSQPHRQSNQPQHF. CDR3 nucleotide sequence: TGCGCCAGCAGCCAACCCCATCGGCAGAGCAATCAGCCCCAGCATTTT.

The CDR3: CASTAGDRDTQYF. The DNA for the CDR3 is TGTGCCAGCACCGCGGGGGATCGAGATACGCAGTATTTT. The chain is built from TRBV6-1 and TRBJ2-3, with TRBD2 matching 7 bases. Germline V gene sequence: CDR1 MNHNS, CDR2 SASEGT. The CDR3 has 13 amino acids. V lost 7 bases to trimming and J lost 5 bases; unmatched junction nucleotides: 6.

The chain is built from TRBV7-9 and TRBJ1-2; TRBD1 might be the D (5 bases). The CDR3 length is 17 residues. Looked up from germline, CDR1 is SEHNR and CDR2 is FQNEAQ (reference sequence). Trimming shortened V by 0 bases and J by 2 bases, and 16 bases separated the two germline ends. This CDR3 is CASSLAGRVAANYGYTF. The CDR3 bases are TGTGCCAGCAGCTTAGCCGGCAGGGTAGCTGCGAACTATGGCTACACCTTC.

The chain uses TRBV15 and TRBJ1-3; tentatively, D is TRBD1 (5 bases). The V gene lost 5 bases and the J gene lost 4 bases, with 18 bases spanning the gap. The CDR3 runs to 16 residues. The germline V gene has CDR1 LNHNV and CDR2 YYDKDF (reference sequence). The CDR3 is CATSWTPGTTGNTIYF. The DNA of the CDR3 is TGTGCCACCAGCTGGACTCCCGGGACTACAGGAAACACCATATATTTT.

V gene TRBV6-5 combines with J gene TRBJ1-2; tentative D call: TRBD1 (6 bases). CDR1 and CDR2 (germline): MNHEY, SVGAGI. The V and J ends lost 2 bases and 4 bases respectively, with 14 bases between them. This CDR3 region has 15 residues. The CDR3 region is CASSYTSGEAYGYTF. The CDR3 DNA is TGTGCCAGCAGTTACACCTCAGGGGAGGCCTATGGCTACACCTTC.

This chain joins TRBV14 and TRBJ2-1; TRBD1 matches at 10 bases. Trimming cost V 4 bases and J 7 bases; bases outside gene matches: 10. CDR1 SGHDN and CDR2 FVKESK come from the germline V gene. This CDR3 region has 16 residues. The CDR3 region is CASSLQGTGEFNEQFF. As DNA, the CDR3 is TGTGCCAGCAGCCTTCAAGGGACAGGGGAGTTTAATGAGCAGTTCTTC.